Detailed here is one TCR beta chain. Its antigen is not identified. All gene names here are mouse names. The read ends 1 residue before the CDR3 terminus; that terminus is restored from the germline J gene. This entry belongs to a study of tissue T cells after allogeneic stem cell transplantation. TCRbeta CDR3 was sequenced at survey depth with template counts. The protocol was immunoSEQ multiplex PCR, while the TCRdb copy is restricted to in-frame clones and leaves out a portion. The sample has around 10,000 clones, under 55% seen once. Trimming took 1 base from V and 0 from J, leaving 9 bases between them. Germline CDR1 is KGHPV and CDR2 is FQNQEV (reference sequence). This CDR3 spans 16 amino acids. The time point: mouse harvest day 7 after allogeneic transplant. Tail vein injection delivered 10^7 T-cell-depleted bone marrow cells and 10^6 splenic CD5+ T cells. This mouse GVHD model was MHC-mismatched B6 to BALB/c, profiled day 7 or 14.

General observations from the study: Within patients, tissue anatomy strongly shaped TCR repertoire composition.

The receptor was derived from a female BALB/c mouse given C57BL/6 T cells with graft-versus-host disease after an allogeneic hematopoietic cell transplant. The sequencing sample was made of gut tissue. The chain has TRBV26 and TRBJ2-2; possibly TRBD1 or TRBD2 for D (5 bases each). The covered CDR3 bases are TGTGCCAGCAGTCTGTTGAGGGGCTCAAACACCGGGCAGCTCTAC. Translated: CASSLLRGSNTGQLY. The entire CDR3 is CASSLLRGSNTGQLYF.